This T cell receptor (beta chain) is from a study of blood T cell repertoires in COVID-19. Study-wide background: COVID-19 samples, acute and convalescent, were from the United States, Italy and Spain. In each case, the material was cDNA or gDNA derived from T cells, B-cell-depleted T cells, or PBMCs.

Authors' data handling: Reference gene primers were amplified, and this amplification served to estimate nucleated cell counts. Sequenced by immunoSEQ multiplex PCR; TCRdb stores in-frame clones only, minus some. The V and J calls and clone size come from that table; D and trimming were worked out from the DNA. The table has about 360,000 clones, around nine tenths seen once. During active infection, Seattle patients enrolled and were then monitored through disease. The CDR3 is 16 residues long. V lost 4 bases and J 0 bases, leaving 10 bases between the germline ends. Germline V gives CDR1 MGHRA, CDR2 YSYEKL.

This receptor was taken from a woman aged 60-70 years with COVID-19, enrolled during active disease. V and J are TRBV4-1 and TRBJ2-6; D gene ambiguous. What was sequenced was peripheral blood. CDR3 nucleotides: TGCGCCAGCAGCCCCCAAGCCTCCTCTGGGGCCAACGTCCTGACTTTC. Residues: CASSPQASSGANVLTF.